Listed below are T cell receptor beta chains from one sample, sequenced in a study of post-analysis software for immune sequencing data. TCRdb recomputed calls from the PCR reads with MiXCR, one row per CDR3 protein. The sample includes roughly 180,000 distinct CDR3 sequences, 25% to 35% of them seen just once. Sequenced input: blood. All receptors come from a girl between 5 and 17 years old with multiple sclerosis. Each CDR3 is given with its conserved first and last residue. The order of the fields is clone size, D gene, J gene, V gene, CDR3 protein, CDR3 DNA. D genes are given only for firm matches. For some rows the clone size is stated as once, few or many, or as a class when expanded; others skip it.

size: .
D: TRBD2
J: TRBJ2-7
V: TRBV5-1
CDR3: CASSTSGGTYEQYF
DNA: TGCGCCAGCAGCACCTCGGGAGGGACCTACGAGCAGTACTTC

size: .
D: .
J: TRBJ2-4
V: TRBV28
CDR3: CASSWSKNIQYF
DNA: TGTGCCAGCAGTTGGTCCAAAAACATTCAGTACTTC

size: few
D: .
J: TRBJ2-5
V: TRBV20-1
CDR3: CSGYVLGEPETQYF
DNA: TGCAGTGGCTATGTCCTGGGGGAGCCAGAGACCCAGTACTTC

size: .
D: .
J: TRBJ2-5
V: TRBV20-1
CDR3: CSAGRGPAGTETQYF
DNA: TGCAGTGCTGGGCGGGGGCCAGCGGGAACAGAGACCCAGTACTTC

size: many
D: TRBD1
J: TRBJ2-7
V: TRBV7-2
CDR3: CASSLDRVYEQYF
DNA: TGTGCCAGCAGCTTGGACAGGGTCTACGAGCAGTACTTC

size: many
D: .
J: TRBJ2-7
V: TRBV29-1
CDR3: CSATGLRTSYEQYF
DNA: TGCAGCGCCACGGGGCTCAGGACCTCCTACGAGCAGTACTTC

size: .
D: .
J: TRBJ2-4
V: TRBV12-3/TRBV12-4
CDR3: CASTLNAENIQYF
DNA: TGTGCCAGCACCTTGAACGCAGAAAACATTCAGTACTTC

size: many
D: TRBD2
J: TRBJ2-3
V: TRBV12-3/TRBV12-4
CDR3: CASSPGATSGRTKDTQYF
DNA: TGTGCCAGCAGCCCGGGGGCGACTAGCGGGAGAACTAAGGATACGCAGTATTTT

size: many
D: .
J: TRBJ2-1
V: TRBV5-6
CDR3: CASSQARSEQFF
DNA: TGTGCCAGCAGTCAGGCGAGGAGTGAGCAGTTCTTC

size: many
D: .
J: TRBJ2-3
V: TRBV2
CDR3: CASGGVYTDTQYF
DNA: TGTGCCAGCGGAGGGGTGTACACAGATACGCAGTATTTT